The present T cell receptor (beta chain) was sequenced within a study of identical twins (dated by TCRdb to the mid-2010s). Looking at the study overall: To test whether fetal clonotypes persist, this study deep-sequenced TCR alpha and beta repertoires from monozygotic twins, from unrelated adults of various ages, and from cord blood. Replicate twin experiments were performed at different times using different library preparation protocols to rule out contamination.

The library was made by 5' RACE. The data were produced on an Illumina HiSeq 2000. Template switching added a universal primer binding site, and the final cDNA carried a unique molecular identifier that allowed TCR cDNA molecules to be counted accurately. Specific primers in the conserved constant-segment region were used to synthesize first-strand cDNA for the TCR alpha and beta chains. To control for contamination, every cDNA library was double barcoded, receiving both a SMART-Mk sample barcode and Illumina barcodes. TruSeq adapter sequences and Illumina sample barcodes were added in two successive PCR steps. The TCR alpha and beta cDNA libraries were sequenced on the Illumina HiSeq platform using custom primers. Under the source paper's analysis protocol: MiGEC processed the raw reads to extract unique molecular identifiers, while MiXCR was used to determine the CDR3 positions. For each individual, recombination models were inferred using an EM algorithm with the repgenHMM and IGoR tools. The tcR package in R was used for shared clonotype analysis, with sharing normalized by the product of cloneset sizes. Out-of-frame nonproductive sequences were analyzed to study raw recombination free of thymic and clonal selection effects. TCRdb's own reprocessing of the public reads used fastp at Q25 and MiXCR and kept productive beta chains. Entries are consolidated by CDR3 protein sequence, retaining the most common genes and DNA. The V and J calls shown here were made by TCRdb, not taken from the authors' results. Counted in this sample were 250,000 or so distinct CDR3 sequences; around 7.6% of them appeared once. The biggest ten clones account for about 5.8% of the sample.

Only healthy Caucasian donors were included. The twin cohort comprised three pairs of female monozygotic twins, all aged about 18 to 29 years. Positive isolation kits from Invitrogen were used to isolate the CD4+ and CD8+ T cell populations. Points on this clonotype: Its antigen remains unidentified. Nothing much larger sits one base from this clone, and base qualities are not available.

General findings and caveats noted by the study authors: Because the same donors could not be followed over many years, the conclusions depended on cross-sectional statistical analysis. In monozygotic twins, out-of-frame TCR alpha sharing was systematically underestimated by recombination models, although the models agreed with sharing between unrelated individuals. A weaker excess of twin sharing was found in beta out-of-frame sequences because the signal-to-noise ratio was lowered by fewer shared sequences. Fewer insertions were carried by abundant cord blood beta clonotypes; a weaker similar trend was observed in young adult naive repertoires, while no such trend was observed in memory repertoires. Zero-insertion analyses could be partly confounded by invariant T cells such as MAIT and iNKT, although diverse VJ usage argued against such confounding for most clonotypes. Compared with coincidental sharing between unrelated individuals, out-of-frame TCR alpha sequences shared between twins had an excess of sequences with low generation probability.

V lost 7 bases and J lost 7 bases, and the count of bases not matched to a germline gene is 19. From cysteine to phenylalanine, the CDR3 is 17 amino acids long. The CDR3 DNA has 51 bases and is translated from base 1. From a lookup of the germline V gene, CDR1 and CDR2 are MNHEY and SVGAGI. This same sample was also taken into another study, of yellow fever vaccine responses in identical twins. As that second study puts it: According to the authors, the vaccine-induced T cell response in identical twins seemed to be partly convergent and partly specific to each individual. In identical twins, the study followed T cell clones that responded to the vaccine with precision.

The source of this sequence is a woman aged 18-35 years in good health. The sequenced sample consisted of CD8+ T cells sorted from blood. In this chain, TRBV6-5 is recombined with TRBJ2-7; TRBD1 aligns with 10 central bases. The CDR3 has the sequence CASNSENRDRGNREQYF. The nucleotide sequence is TGTGCCAGCAATTCGGAGAACCGGGACAGGGGTAATCGTGAGCAGTACTTC.